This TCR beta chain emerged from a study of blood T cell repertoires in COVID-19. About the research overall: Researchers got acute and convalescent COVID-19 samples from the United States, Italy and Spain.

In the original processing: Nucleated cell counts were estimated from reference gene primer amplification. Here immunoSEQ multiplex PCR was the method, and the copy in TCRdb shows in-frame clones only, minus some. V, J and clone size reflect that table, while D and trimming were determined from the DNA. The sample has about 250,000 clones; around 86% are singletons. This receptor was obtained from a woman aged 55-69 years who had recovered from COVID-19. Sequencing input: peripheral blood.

The CDR3 here is CASSLSGSSMNTEAFF. The CDR3 DNA reads TGTGCCAGCAGTTTATCTGGTAGCTCGATGAACACTGAAGCTTTCTTT. The chain uses TRBV27 and TRBJ1-1, with D unclear. The CDR3 length is 16 residues. Between the trimmed V and J ends, which lost 0 bases and 0 bases, there was a span of 11 bases. Germline V gives CDR1 MNHEY, CDR2 SMNVEV (reference sequence).